The rows below give T cell receptor beta chains drawn from one sample of a study of T-cell memory formation after mild COVID-19. MiXCR was run by TCRdb on the 5' RACE reads, yielding one entry per CDR3 protein. The sample contains 300,000 to 400,000 distinct CDR3 sequences, 15% to 20% of which appear only once. Sequencing used PBMCs or a T cell subset sorted from them (not recorded which). These receptors were obtained from a man younger than 35 who had mild COVID-19 (a few samples of this study predate the infection). Cell type and time point are not known. CDR3s include the opening cysteine and the closing phenylalanine or tryptophan. D genes are given only for firm matches. Clone size is given for some rows only: seen once, a few or many times, or a class if the clone is expanded.

>TRBV9|14|TRBD2|TRBJ2-3|few
CASNLAGVTDTQYF
TGTGCCAGCAACTTAGCGGGGGTCACAGATACGCAGTATTTT
>TRBV5-6|12|-|TRBJ2-1|-
CASSFSLLEQFF
TGTGCCAGCAGCTTCTCTCTCCTCGAGCAGTTCTTC
>TRBV12-3/TRBV12-4|14|-|TRBJ2-2|many
CASSFGGSTGELFF
TGTGCCAGCAGTTTTGGGGGTAGCACCGGGGAGCTGTTTTTT
>TRBV2|15|-|TRBJ2-3|few
CASGVQGGGTDTQYF
TGTGCCAGCGGGGTACAGGGAGGGGGCACAGATACGCAGTATTTT
>TRBV5-1|15|-|TRBJ2-3|-
CASIPGTISVDTQYF
TGCGCCAGCATACCCGGGACAATCTCGGTAGATACGCAGTATTTT
>TRBV6-5|13|-|TRBJ1-1|few
CASSPQGLTEAFF
TGTGCCAGCAGCCCTCAGGGTTTAACTGAAGCTTTCTTT
>TRBV5-1|14|-|TRBJ2-7|few
CASSLGQDSYEQYF
TGCGCCAGCAGCTTGGGTCAGGATTCCTACGAGCAGTACTTC
>TRBV20-1|10|TRBD2|TRBJ2-1|few
CSGEGNEQFF
TGCAGTGGGGAGGGTAATGAGCAGTTCTTC
>TRBV2|15|-|TRBJ2-1|few
CASSVVGTSYNEQFF
TGTGCCAGCAGTGTAGTAGGAACGTCCTACAATGAGCAGTTCTTC
>TRBV7-6|15|TRBD1|TRBJ2-2|many
CASSLGQGGTGELFF
TGTGCCAGCAGCTTAGGACAGGGTGGGACCGGGGAGCTGTTTTTT
>TRBV7-9|15|-|TRBJ2-1|-
CASRLTDYINNEQFF
TGTGCCAGCAGGTTGACGGACTACATAAACAATGAGCAGTTCTTC
>TRBV9|15|-|TRBJ1-4|-
CASSAEVGTNEKLFF
TGTGCCAGCAGCGCCGAGGTAGGAACTAATGAAAAACTGTTTTTT
>TRBV7-9|16|-|TRBJ1-1|few
CASSRLGGAKDTEAFF
TGTGCCAGCAGCCGTCTGGGGGGGGCTAAAGACACTGAAGCTTTCTTT
>TRBV11-2|14|-|TRBJ2-5|-
CASSFTGAWETQYF
TGTGCCAGCAGCTTTACGGGGGCGTGGGAGACCCAGTACTTC
>TRBV5-5|11|-|TRBJ2-1|few
CASSFWNEQFF
TGTGCCAGCAGCTTTTGGAATGAGCAGTTCTTC
>TRBV9|16|-|TRBJ1-2|few
CASSVSPGQEGSGYTF
TGTGCCAGCAGCGTTTCGCCAGGCCAAGAGGGAAGTGGCTACACCTTC
>TRBV18|14|TRBD1|TRBJ2-7|-
CASSRDRADYEQYF
TGTGCCAGCTCCCGAGACAGGGCGGACTACGAGCAGTACTTC
>TRBV9|13|-|TRBJ1-1|-
CASSVATNTEAFF
TGTGCCAGCAGCGTAGCTACGAACACTGAAGCTTTCTTT
>TRBV28|16|TRBD1|TRBJ1-2|few
CASSSSGTGDPYGYTF
TGTGCCAGCAGTTCCTCCGGGACAGGGGATCCCTATGGCTACACCTTC
>TRBV20-1|16|TRBD1|TRBJ2-5|-
CSARDQGALFQETQYF
TGCAGTGCTAGAGACCAGGGGGCCCTTTTTCAAGAGACCCAGTACTTC
>TRBV7-9|14|TRBD1|TRBJ1-1|few
CASSYRDSDTEAFF
TGTGCCAGCAGCTACCGGGACAGTGACACTGAAGCTTTCTTT
>TRBV10-3|13|-|TRBJ2-5|few
CATLRELEETQYF
TGTGCCACACTACGGGAGTTAGAGGAGACCCAGTACTTC
>TRBV20-1|14|TRBD2|TRBJ2-2|-
CSANSGGNTGELFF
TGCAGTGCGAACAGCGGGGGGAACACCGGGGAGCTGTTTTTT
>TRBV24-1|16|TRBD1|TRBJ2-1|few
CATSDRTGTGHNEQFF
TGTGCCACCAGTGACAGGACAGGGACCGGCCACAATGAGCAGTTCTTC
>TRBV12-3/TRBV12-4|12|-|TRBJ2-5|-
CASQKGKETQYF
TGTGCCAGCCAGAAGGGGAAAGAGACCCAGTACTTC
>TRBV20-1|13|-|TRBJ2-5|-
CSAPLPGEETQYF
TGCAGTGCCCCACTTCCCGGGGAAGAGACCCAGTACTTC
>TRBV9|12|-|TRBJ2-7|few
CASRGVGYEQYF
TGTGCCAGCAGAGGGGTAGGGTACGAGCAGTACTTC
>TRBV12-3/TRBV12-4|12|-|TRBJ1-2|few
CASSRDGYGYTF
TGTGCCAGCAGCCGCGACGGCTATGGCTACACCTTC
>TRBV19|13|-|TRBJ2-1|-
CASSTPGYREQFF
TGTGCCAGTAGTACTCCAGGGTACCGTGAGCAGTTCTTC
>TRBV4-2|15|-|TRBJ2-7|-
CASSQNQGSSYEQYF
TGTGCCAGCAGCCAAAATCAGGGCAGTTCTTACGAGCAGTACTTC
>TRBV5-6|11|-|TRBJ1-1|-
CASSTFTEAFF
TGTGCCAGCAGCACCTTCACTGAAGCTTTCTTT
>TRBV20-1|15|TRBD2|TRBJ2-5|-
CSSYPAQRGGETQYF
TGCAGCTCATATCCCGCGCAACGGGGGGGGGAGACCCAGTACTTC
>TRBV20-1|14|-|TRBJ1-6|-
CSARADTTGAPLHF
TGCAGTGCTAGAGCCGACACTACCGGGGCACCCCTCCACTTT
>TRBV25-1|15|-|TRBJ1-3|-
CASSVGGRGDDTIYF
TGTGCCAGCAGTGTTGGTGGCAGGGGAGACGACACCATATATTTT
>TRBV5-6|15|-|TRBJ2-3|many
CASKVRGPGTDTQYF
TGTGCCAGCAAGGTGCGGGGACCCGGCACAGATACGCAGTATTTT
>TRBV11-2|16|TRBD1|TRBJ2-7|few
CASSHIGGRGPYEQYF
TGTGCCAGCAGCCATATAGGGGGCAGGGGTCCCTACGAGCAGTACTTC
>TRBV2|13|-|TRBJ2-5|-
CASRRAGEETQYF
TGTGCCAGCAGGCGAGCGGGTGAAGAGACCCAGTACTTC
>TRBV11-3|13|-|TRBJ2-1|-
CASSPLWGHEQFF
TGTGCCAGCAGCCCCCTTTGGGGCCATGAGCAGTTCTTC
>TRBV20-1|13|-|TRBJ1-1|many
CSARDIRTEEAFF
TGCAGTGCTAGAGATATCCGGACGGAGGAAGCTTTCTTT
>TRBV19|17|-|TRBJ2-1|many
CASSIKPLLQGYNEQFF
TGTGCCAGTAGTATAAAGCCCCTCTTACAGGGCTACAATGAGCAGTTCTTC
>TRBV29-1|13|-|TRBJ2-1|few
CSVKTPAYNEQFF
TGCAGCGTGAAGACTCCCGCCTACAATGAGCAGTTCTTC
>TRBV29-1|15|TRBD1|TRBJ2-7|few
CSVTWRTGADYEQYF
TGCAGCGTCACTTGGAGGACAGGGGCGGACTACGAGCAGTACTTC
>TRBV6-5|14|-|TRBJ1-2|few
CATSARMKNYGYTF
TGTGCCACCTCTGCAAGGATGAAAAACTATGGCTACACCTTC
>TRBV9|15|TRBD1|TRBJ2-2|-
CASSERQGPSGELFF
TGTGCCAGCAGCGAGAGACAGGGGCCCTCCGGGGAGCTGTTTTTT
>TRBV7-6|19|TRBD2|TRBJ2-1|few
CASSSAAFAGGRSYNEQFF
TGTGCCAGCAGCTCCGCGGCATTTGCGGGGGGGCGGTCCTACAATGAGCAGTTCTTC
>TRBV11-3|15|-|TRBJ2-3|-
CASSLRGRGRDTQYF
TGTGCCAGCAGCCTTCGGGGGCGGGGTAGGGATACGCAGTATTTT
>TRBV19|14|TRBD1|TRBJ1-4|few
CASHSGTGNEKLFF
TGTGCCAGCCATTCCGGGACAGGGAACGAAAAACTGTTTTTT
>TRBV20-1|12|TRBD1|TRBJ2-4|-
CSARQGANIQYF
TGCAGTGCAAGACAGGGAGCAAACATTCAGTACTTC
>TRBV20-1|14|TRBD2|TRBJ2-5|few
CSALDSGHQETQYF
TGCAGTGCCCTTGATAGCGGGCACCAAGAGACCCAGTACTTC
>TRBV30|14|-|TRBJ2-1|few
CAWSVRGGPNEQFF
TGTGCCTGGAGTGTACGTGGGGGCCCCAATGAGCAGTTCTTC
>TRBV2|14|-|TRBJ2-3|few
CASSEQGGTDTQYF
TGTGCCAGCAGTGAACAGGGAGGCACAGATACGCAGTATTTT
>TRBV6-2/TRBV6-3|12|-|TRBJ2-7|few
CASSGALREQYF
TGTGCCAGCAGTGGGGCCTTACGCGAGCAGTACTTC
>TRBV7-6|14|-|TRBJ2-1|few
CASSLAETSNEQFF
TGTGCCAGCAGCTTAGCGGAGACTAGCAATGAGCAGTTCTTC
>TRBV20-1|12|TRBD1|TRBJ2-7|few
CSAGTGVGEQYF
TGCAGTGCTGGGACAGGGGTGGGCGAGCAGTACTTC
>TRBV12-3/TRBV12-4|14|-|TRBJ2-5|few
CASKRTGLGETQYF
TGTGCCAGCAAACGGACCGGGCTGGGGGAGACCCAGTACTTC
>TRBV20-1|15|TRBD2|TRBJ2-3|-
CSARDSRGGGHTQYF
TGCAGTGCTAGAGATAGTCGGGGGGGCGGCCATACGCAGTATTTT
>TRBV6-2/TRBV6-3|11|-|TRBJ2-7|few
CASSDIYEQYF
TGTGCCAGCAGCGACATTTACGAGCAGTACTTC
>TRBV9|16|-|TRBJ2-3|few
CASSVAAFRVNYTQYF
TGTGCCAGCAGCGTAGCTGCTTTCAGGGTCAATTATACGCAGTATTTT
>TRBV6-2/TRBV6-3|23|-|TRBJ2-6|-
CASSYSRTFGGWLWPSGANVLTF
TGTGCCAGCAGTTACTCGAGGACATTTGGAGGCTGGCTTTGGCCCTCTGGGGCCAACGTCCTGACTTTC